This T cell receptor (beta chain) was sequenced for a study of identical twins (dated by TCRdb to about 2016). In terms of the full investigation: TCR alpha and beta repertoires from monozygotic twins, unrelated adults of various ages and cord blood were deep-sequenced to test whether fetal clonotypes persist. To rule out contamination, replicate twin experiments were performed at different times with different library preparation protocols. Overall study results and their limits: Recombination models systematically underestimated out-of-frame TCR alpha sharing in monozygotic twins but agreed with sharing between unrelated individuals. Out-of-frame TCR alpha sequences shared between twins showed an excess of low generation-probability sequences compared with coincidental sharing between unrelated individuals. Excess twin sharing in beta out-of-frame sequences was weaker because fewer shared sequences lowered the signal-to-noise ratio. Fewer insertions were carried by abundant cord blood beta clonotypes, a similar but weaker trend appeared in young adult naive repertoires, and no such trend appeared in memory repertoires. Zero-insertion analyses could be partly confounded by invariant T cells such as MAIT and iNKT, although diverse VJ usage argued against such confounding for most clonotypes. Because the same donors could not be followed over many years, the conclusions relied on cross-sectional statistical analysis.

Every donor was a healthy Caucasian. The twin cohort consisted of three pairs of female monozygotic twins, all aged 18 to 29 years. Peripheral blood mononuclear cells were the source from which RNA for the TCR libraries was isolated. The library came from 5' RACE. Sequencing was carried out with an Illumina HiSeq 2000. Template switching added a universal primer binding site, and the final cDNA carried a unique molecular identifier that allowed TCR cDNA molecules to be counted accurately. Specific primers in the conserved constant-segment region were used to synthesize first-strand cDNA for TCR alpha and beta chains. To control for contamination, every cDNA library was double barcoded, receiving both a SMART-Mk sample barcode and Illumina barcodes. TruSeq adapter sequences and Illumina sample barcodes were added in two successive PCR steps. The Illumina HiSeq platform was used with custom primers to sequence TCR alpha and beta cDNA libraries. In the paper's pipeline: MiGEC was used to process raw reads and extract unique molecular identifiers, and MiXCR was used to find CDR3 positions. For each individual, recombination models were inferred using an EM algorithm with the repgenHMM and IGoR tools. Shared clonotypes were analyzed with the tcR package in R, and sharing was normalized by the product of cloneset sizes. Out-of-frame nonproductive sequences were analyzed to study raw recombination free of thymic and clonal selection effects. In TCRdb, the public reads were trimmed at Q25 with fastp and aligned with MiXCR, with productive beta chains retained. Every CDR3 protein is listed once, alongside the most common genes and DNA of its rows. These V and J calls rely on TCRdb rather than the paper's analysis. A total of hundreds of thousands of distinct CDR3 sequences appear in this sample, 8.5% to 9.5% of them only once. The ten biggest clones cover 0.75% to 1% of the sample.

This clonotype was seen only a few times. The specificity of this receptor is unknown. No base qualities exist here, and no much larger clone lies one base off it. At the junction V is shortened by 10 bases and J by 4 bases; bases outside the gene matches: 9. The CDR3 numbers 14 residues from cysteine through phenylalanine. Only the CDR3 DNA is retained, 42 bases long and in frame from the first base. According to the germline V gene, CDR1 reads SNHLY and CDR2 reads FYNNEI. These sequences were also reported in another study, on yellow fever vaccine responses in identical twins. The second publication reports: The T cell response to vaccination in identical twins was reported by the authors to appear partly convergent and partly personalized. Focusing on identical twins, the study followed the T cell clones that responded to the vaccine, and did so with precision.

The sample was PBMCs. This sequence originates from a woman in her late teens or twenties in good health. Recombination connected TRBV2 to TRBJ2-3, with 9 bases in between that match TRBD2. The bases are TGTGCCACCGGGGTTAGCGGGGGCTCAGATACGCAGTATTTT. Its protein reads: CATGVSGGSDTQYF.